The source of this T cell receptor (beta chain) is a study of Tregs in tolerant kidney transplant recipients. The CDR3 totals 13 residues. CDR1 LNHDA and CDR2 SQIVND come from the germline V gene (reference sequence). The ends were cut back, 5 bases at V and 1 base at J, with 8 bases in the middle. This clone is labeled as large. Its specificity is unknown. The method was immunoSEQ multiplex PCR; TCRdb's version includes in-frame clones alone and lacks a portion of them. In the table there are about 4,900 clones, roughly 42% of which are singletons. The specimen sequenced was CD8+ T cells from blood cultured with allogeneic cells. This sequence was found in a human donor in good health. The chain couples TRBV19 to TRBJ1-2; D gene unclear. CDR3 loop: CASSLTVNYGYTF. The CDR3, as DNA: TGTGCCAGTAGTTTGACCGTTAACTATGGCTACACCTTC.